This passage covers 30 T cell receptor beta chains from one sample sequenced in a study of T-cell reconstitution after alpha-beta-depleted transplantation in children. Preparation of the TCRbeta library used unique molecular identifiers. TCRdb reprocessed the PCR reads via MiXCR and lists one record per CDR3 protein. This table holds a few hundred thousand distinct CDR3 sequences, around an eighth found once. The starting material was PBMCs from the stem cell graft donor, obtained from the stem cell graft. Receptor source: a human donor who donated a stem cell graft to a child with combined immunodeficiency.

The chain joins TRBV7-9 to TRBJ2-5, with 8 bases lining up with TRBD2. The V and J ends lost 1 base and 4 bases, in that order; junction bases with no gene match: 8. The germline CDR1 and CDR2 sequences are SEHNR and FQNEAQ (reference sequence). This CDR3 has 16 residues. The CDR3 DNA follows: TGTGCCAGCAGCTTAGGACTAGCGACCGGGGGAGAGACCCAGTACTTC. Translation: CASSLGLATGGETQYF.

A few counts support this clonotype. The chain has TRBV29-1 and TRBJ2-1; D not resolved. This CDR3 contains 13 residues. Germline CDR1 is SQVTM and CDR2 is ANQGSEA. Between the trimmed V and J ends, which lost 2 bases and 4 bases, there was a span of 9 bases. For the CDR3, the DNA is TGCAGCGTTGAAATGAGGAATTACAATGAGCAGTTCTTC. As protein: CSVEMRNYNEQFF.

Many counts were recorded for this clonotype. V gene TRBV4-3 combines with J gene TRBJ1-1; D is ambiguous. Germline V lookup: CDR1 LGHNA, CDR2 YSLEER. The V end lost 4 bases, the J end lost 1 base, and 7 bases lay between the germline ends. The CDR3 has 13 residues. CDR3 nucleotide sequence: TGCGCCAGCAGCCGATGGAAGAACACTGAAGCTTTCTTT. This sequence encodes CASSRWKNTEAFF.

This clonotype was observed at least ten times. V gene TRBV12-3 or TRBV12-4 combines with J gene TRBJ2-1; a weak D match, TRBD2 (5 bases). The CDR3 contains 12 residues. Trimming shortened V by 3 bases and J by 7 bases, and 7 bases separated the two germline ends. The CDR3 region has the DNA TGTGCCAGCAGTTTTGTAGCGAATGAGCAGTTCTTC. This translates into CASSFVANEQFF.

There are a few counts of this clonotype. V is TRBV11-1 and J is TRBJ2-7, with D perhaps matching TRBD1 (6 bases). CDR1 and CDR2 from the germline V gene are SGHAT and FQDESV (reference sequence). Trimming pared 1 base from V and 0 bases from J, leaving 19 bases between. The CDR3 spans 18 residues. CDR3 residues: CASSLVQGPNSFSYEQYF. CDR3 nucleotides: TGTGCCAGCAGCTTAGTACAGGGCCCTAATTCCTTCTCCTACGAGCAGTACTTC.

The sample holds a few counts of this clonotype. For the CDR3, the DNA is TGTGCCAGCAGTTACTCACCGGGGAGGGGGGAGCTGTTTTTT. This codes for CASSYSPGRGELFF. The V gene is TRBV6-5, the J gene TRBJ2-2; a possible D gene is TRBD2 (6 bases). CDR3 length: 14 amino acids. V was clipped by 0 bases and J by 8 bases, with 10 bases between them. CDR1 MNHEY and CDR2 SVGAGI come from the germline V gene.

This clonotype has just a few counts. The genes are TRBV12-3 or TRBV12-4 and TRBJ2-5; 8 positions match TRBD2. The CDR3 consists of 15 residues. With 6 bases clipped from V and 1 base from J, the junction kept 7 bases outside the gene matches. The chain's CDR3 is CASSTYGGVQETQYF. CDR3 bases: TGTGCCAGCAGCACCTACGGGGGGGTCCAAGAGACCCAGTACTTC.

This clonotype showed up many times. This chain uses TRBV6-1 with TRBJ2-3; no firm D call. The V gene's germline CDR1 is MNHNS and CDR2 SASEGT. The length of the CDR3 is 14 residues. Trimming removed 5 bases from V and 1 base from J, with 10 bases in between. The CDR3 DNA is TGTGCCAGCAGTAAGAACCTACGCACAGATACGCAGTATTTT. Amino acid sequence: CASSKNLRTDTQYF.

The chain carries TRBV12-3 or TRBV12-4 and TRBJ1-1; 7 bases map to TRBD1. V lost 3 bases, J lost 1 base, and 5 bases stayed unmatched. CDR3 length: 15 amino acids. The CDR3 coding sequence is TGTGCCAGCAGTTTGGGAGGGGGCCCGAACACTGAAGCTTTCTTT. This gives the protein CASSLGGGPNTEAFF.

At least ten counts were recorded for this clonotype. This sequence joins TRBV9 and TRBJ1-2; D not certain. V dropped 3 bases and J dropped 4 bases, with 4 bases sitting between them. Germline-derived CDR1 and CDR2 are SGDLS and YYNGEE. There are 11 residues in the CDR3. CDR3 loop: CASSDSYGYTF. The CDR3 nucleotides are TGTGCCAGCAGCGACAGCTATGGCTACACCTTC.

This clonotype showed up just a few times. This chain connects TRBV9 to TRBJ2-2; 7 nucleotides match TRBD1. Germline trimming cut 5 bases from V and 2 bases from J; bases unmatched to any gene: 6. Per the germline V gene, CDR1 is SGDLS and CDR2 is YYNGEE. This CDR3 is built from 15 residues. The CDR3 region is CASRGTGANTGELFF. DNA of the CDR3: TGTGCCAGCAGGGGAACAGGGGCAAACACCGGGGAGCTGTTTTTT.

V gene TRBV21-1 combines with J gene TRBJ2-5; TRBD1 is taken as the D call from the table, unchecked against the DNA. TRBV21-1 is annotated as a pseudogene. This CDR3 has 18 amino acids. The CDR3 reads CASRVRGQGALDQETQYF. The CDR3 DNA follows: TGTGCCAGCAGGGTCCGGGGACAGGGGGCGCTGGACCAAGAGACCCAGTACTTC.

This clonotype has only a few counts. V is TRBV12-3 or TRBV12-4 and J is TRBJ1-3; D is unclear. There are 16 residues in the CDR3. With 6 bases removed from V and 0 bases from J, the gap between germline ends came to 15 bases. CDR3: CASRGGLLHSGNTIYF. CDR3 nucleotides: TGTGCCAGCAGAGGCGGACTATTGCACTCTGGAAACACCATATATTTT.

This clonotype has only a few counts. The chain joins TRBV5-1 to TRBJ1-1; weak D call: TRBD1 (6 bases). The germline V and J ends were trimmed by 4 bases and 1 base, with 14 bases remaining between them. CDR1 is SGHRS and CDR2 is YFSETQ in the germline V gene. There are 15 residues in the CDR3. The CDR3, as DNA: TGCGCCAGCAGCGTACAGGGTTTAGAGAACACTGAAGCTTTCTTT. Its translation is CASSVQGLENTEAFF.

This chain joins TRBV4-2 and TRBJ2-7; possibly TRBD1 for D (6 bases). The CDR3 is 14 amino acids. Trimming left V 3 bases short and J 2 bases short, with 11 bases between. The V gene's germline CDR1 is LGHNA and CDR2 YNFKEQ. The CDR3 protein is CASSHRQETYEQYF. The CDR3 DNA is TGTGCCAGCAGCCACCGACAGGAAACCTACGAGCAGTACTTC.

The chain couples TRBV15 to TRBJ2-3, with 10 bases aligning to TRBD2. V dropped 0 bases and J dropped 5; count of bases not matched to a gene: 5. The CDR3 sequence is 16 residues long. Per germline, CDR1 LNHNV and CDR2 YYDKDF (reference sequence). The CDR3 DNA is TGTGCCACCAGCAGAGAGTATAGCGGGGGGTTAGATACGCAGTATTTT. It encodes CATSREYSGGLDTQYF.

The V and J genes are TRBV7-8 and TRBJ2-3, with TRBD2 as a possible D gene (6 bases). Germline CDR1 and CDR2: SGHVS and FQNEAQ. This CDR3 is built from 15 residues. The V end lost 3 bases, the J end lost 2 bases, and 12 bases lay between the germline ends. Written as DNA, the CDR3 is TGTGCCAGCAGCTTTGGGACTTGGGACACAGATACGCAGTATTTT. Translating gives CASSFGTWDTDTQYF.

Regarding this clonotype: A much larger clone is a single base away; this may be a read error. The chain joins TRBV7-1 to TRBJ2-1; perhaps TRBD2 as D (6 bases). TRBV7-1 is designated an ORF whose function remains uncertain. There are 15 residues in the CDR3. The V end was cut by 3 bases, the J end by 4 bases, with 13 bases between. The CDR3 region has the DNA TGTGCCAGCAGCTCTATGAATAGCGGATACAATGAGCAGTTCTTC. Amino acid sequence: CASSSMNSGYNEQFF.

The chain is built from TRBV27 and TRBJ2-1; D call uncertain. The CDR3 is 12 residues long. V gave up 6 bases and J gave up 2 bases, with 5 bases separating them. Germline V gene lookup returns CDR1 MNHEY and CDR2 SMNVEV (reference sequence). The CDR3 DNA reads TGTGCCAGCAGCCCCACCTACAATGAGCAGTTCTTC. Amino acid sequence: CASSPTYNEQFF.

In this sample, this clonotype turned up many times. V and J are TRBV15 and TRBJ2-1; D call uncertain. The V gene lost 0 bases and the J gene lost 8 bases, with 11 bases spanning the gap. The germline gives CDR1 LNHNV, CDR2 YYDKDF (reference sequence). CDR3 length: 14 amino acids. CDR3 sequence: CATSRDRALDEQFF. The CDR3 nucleotides are TGTGCCACCAGCAGAGATCGGGCATTGGATGAGCAGTTCTTC.

This clonotype turned up a few times. CDR3 nucleotide sequence: TGTGCCAGCAGCGTAGTTGGACTAGCTGGCAATGAGCAGTTCTTC. Protein sequence: CASSVVGLAGNEQFF. The chain links TRBV9 to TRBJ2-1; 8 nucleotides agree with TRBD2. This CDR3 has 15 amino acids. Trimming removed 0 bases from V and 6 bases from J; junction bases left unmatched: 5. Germline V gives CDR1 SGDLS, CDR2 YYNGEE.

This clonotype was observed a handful of times. The chain employs TRBV28 and TRBJ2-5, with TRBD1 as a possible D gene (5 bases). Germline V CDR1 and CDR2: MDHEN, SYDVKM. The CDR3 has 15 residues. V lost 6 bases to trimming and J lost 2 bases, with 16 bases between them. CDR3 DNA: TGTGCCAGCAGGTCCAGGGTTCATAGGCAAGAGACCCAGTACTTC. This encodes CASRSRVHRQETQYF.

This clonotype appeared a few times. The rearrangement uses TRBV7-9 and TRBJ2-1; weak D call: TRBD1 (5 bases). CDR1 and CDR2 (germline): SEHNR, FQNEAQ (reference sequence). Between the trimmed V and J ends, which lost 0 bases and 4 bases, there was a span of 13 bases. This CDR3 contains 16 residues. The CDR3 protein is CASSLADSIQYNEQFF. The CDR3 nucleotides are TGTGCCAGCAGCTTAGCCGACAGCATCCAGTACAATGAGCAGTTCTTC.

This clonotype was found many times. V usage is TRBV12-3 or TRBV12-4 and J usage is TRBJ2-5; D uncertain. The V end lost 3 bases, the J end lost 1 base, and 6 bases lay between the germline ends. CDR3 length equals 13 residues. This chain's CDR3 is CASSFRPQETQYF. The CDR3 DNA reads TGTGCCAGCAGTTTCCGCCCCCAAGAGACCCAGTACTTC.

This clonotype occurred many times. V and J are TRBV6-5 and TRBJ2-2, with 7 positions matching TRBD2. From germline, CDR1 is MNHEY and CDR2 SVGAGI. The CDR3 has 16 residues. V lost 0 bases, J lost 4 bases, and 5 bases stayed unmatched. Written as DNA, the CDR3 is TGTGCCAGCAGTTACTCGAGAGGGAGGGCCACCGGGGAGCTGTTTTTT. It specifies CASSYSRGRATGELFF.

This CDR3 reads CASSRTENSGANVLTF. The CDR3 DNA follows: TGTGCCAGCAGCAGGACAGAGAACTCTGGGGCCAACGTCCTGACTTTC. This chain links TRBV2 with TRBJ2-6; D is perhaps TRBD1 (6 bases). Germline CDR1 SNHLY, CDR2 FYNNEI. The CDR3 totals 16 residues. V dropped 6 bases and J dropped 0 bases, with 12 bases sitting between them.

This chain connects TRBV5-1 to TRBJ1-2; TRBD1 is a possible D gene (5 bases). The V gene's germline CDR1 is SGHRS and CDR2 YFSETQ. V lost 4 bases and J lost 11, with 18 bases in between. The CDR3 consists of 13 residues. The CDR3 loop is CASSTAGTLGYTF. The CDR3 region has the DNA TGCGCCAGCAGCACGGCCGGGACGCTGGGATACACCTTC.

This clonotype occurred a few times. The V gene is TRBV20-1, the J gene TRBJ2-4; 15 bases fit TRBD2. V dropped 0 bases and J dropped 1; count of bases not matched to a gene: 4. The CDR3 consists of 18 residues. Germline loops: CDR1 DFQATT, CDR2 SNEGSKA (reference sequence). The CDR3, as DNA: TGCAGTGCTAGAGATCCAGGGACTAGCGGGAGGGCCAAAAACATTCAGTACTTC. Its protein product is CSARDPGTSGRAKNIQYF.

This clonotype came up many times. The gene calls are TRBV20-1 and TRBJ2-3; D not resolved. The CDR3 sequence is 15 residues long. V shed 5 bases and J shed 1 base, with 16 bases lying between them. Germline V lookup: CDR1 DFQATT, CDR2 SNEGSKA (reference sequence). CDR3 residues: CSAFSIRGGTDTQYF. The CDR3 DNA follows: TGCAGTGCTTTTTCCATCCGCGGTGGCACAGATACGCAGTATTTT.

This chain joins TRBV7-9 and TRBJ2-7, with unresolved D. Germline CDR1 SEHNR, CDR2 FQNEAQ (reference sequence). The CDR3 runs 15 residues. V was trimmed by 1 base and J by 3 bases, leaving 13 bases between them. The CDR3 here is CASSLDPWGSYEQYF. CDR3 DNA: TGTGCCAGCAGCTTAGACCCTTGGGGTAGCTACGAGCAGTACTTC.